A single sample gave rise to the 30 T cell receptor beta chains below, sequenced in a study of cytomegalovirus exposure and HLA in healthy donors. Primers for the PCR totalled 60 Vbeta and 13 Jbeta. Some clones are missing from TCRdb's copy, which holds only in-frame ones; the method was immunoSEQ multiplex PCR. This sample carries tens of thousands of clones, roughly 78% of them seen once, and the ten largest clones take over 1.5%. The sequenced sample consisted of PBMCs. Source of these receptors: a man between 18 and 29 years old in good health and CMV-seronegative.

V gene TRBV4-2 combines with J gene TRBJ2-2, with D maybe TRBD1 (5 bases). The CDR3 has 15 residues. V was clipped by 0 bases and J by 5 bases, with 10 bases between them. Germline values: CDR1 LGHNA, CDR2 YNFKEQ. The CDR3 is CASSQEPGQTGELFF. The CDR3 DNA follows: TGTGCCAGCAGCCAAGAACCAGGGCAAACCGGGGAGCTGTTTTTT.

This clone has only a few counts. The rearrangement joins TRBV6-4 to TRBJ1-6, with a tentative D call TRBD1 (5 bases). Germline CDR1 reads MRHNA; CDR2 reads SNTAGT. This CDR3 has 14 amino acids. Between the trimmed V and J ends, which lost 0 bases and 7 bases, there was a span of 7 bases. CDR3 sequence (DNA): TGTGCCAGCAGTGACTCAGGGGAAAATTCACCCCTCCACTTT. Translation gives CASSDSGENSPLHF.

J is TRBJ2-7 and V is TRBV7-6; perhaps TRBD2 as D (6 bases). Germline-derived CDR1 and CDR2 are SGHVS and FNYEAQ. The CDR3 covers 18 residues. The V end lost 5 bases, the J end lost 3 bases, and 26 bases lay between the germline ends. The CDR3: CASSEWAGRVAGIYEQYF. DNA for the CDR3: TGTGCCAGCAGCGAGTGGGCAGGGAGAGTGGCGGGGATCTACGAGCAGTACTTC.

The chain joins TRBV18 to TRBJ2-2, with D perhaps matching TRBD2 (6 bases). Trimming pared 3 bases from V and 4 bases from J, leaving 18 bases between. Germline V gene sequence: CDR1 KGHSH, CDR2 LQKENI. This CDR3 is built from 17 residues. The CDR3 region is CASSPSLATETTGELFF. For the CDR3, the DNA is TGTGCCAGCTCACCCTCGCTAGCGACGGAGACCACCGGGGAGCTGTTTTTT.

The chain carries TRBV28 and TRBJ2-5; TRBD1 aligns across 9 bases. J was trimmed by 3 bases and V by 6 bases; bases with no gene match: 2. The CDR3 spans 13 residues. Per the germline V gene, CDR1 is MDHEN and CDR2 is SYDVKM. The DNA for the CDR3 is TGTGCCAGCAGCGGGACAGGGAAAGAGACCCAGTACTTC. Its translation: CASSGTGKETQYF.

V usage is TRBV15 and J usage is TRBJ2-7; D unresolved. This CDR3 is built from 14 residues. Trimming pared 4 bases from V and 3 bases from J, leaving 13 bases between. Germline CDR1 reads LNHNV; CDR2 reads YYDKDF (reference sequence). The CDR3 nucleotides read TGTGCCACCAGCACTGACATTGGTGACTACGAGCAGTACTTC. Its translation: CATSTDIGDYEQYF.

The rearrangement joins TRBV9 to TRBJ2-2; 9 bases map to TRBD2. The CDR3 covers 16 residues. The germline V gene encodes CDR1 SGDLS and CDR2 YYNGEE. V gave up 0 bases and J gave up 5 bases; unmatched junction bases: 5. The CDR3 DNA reads TGTGCCAGCAGCGTAGACGCGGGAGGGTCGACCGGGGAGCTGTTTTTT. It specifies CASSVDAGGSTGELFF.

The chain joins TRBV28 to TRBJ1-1, with a weak D call TRBD1 (6 bases). From germline, CDR1 is MDHEN and CDR2 SYDVKM. V was clipped by 7 bases and J by 4 bases, with 13 bases between them. The CDR3 is made up of 13 amino acids. DNA of the CDR3: TGTGCCAGCAACCTACAGGGTGTCACTGAAGCTTTCTTT. Protein sequence: CASNLQGVTEAFF.

The V gene is TRBV11-2, the J gene TRBJ1-2; D perhaps matches TRBD1 (6 bases). Germline V CDR1 and CDR2: SGHAT, FQNNGV. The CDR3 runs 13 residues. Between the trimmed V and J ends, which lost 7 bases and 7 bases, there was a span of 16 bases. CDR3 in DNA: TGTGCCAGCAACCCGACAGGAATAACTGGCTACACCTTC. Amino acids: CASNPTGITGYTF. Drawing the rest from reference TRBV11-2 and TRBJ1-2, the complete variable domain is EAGVAQSPRYKIIEKRQSVAFWCNPISGHATLYWYQQILGQGPKLLIQFQNNGVVDDSQLPKDRFSAERLKGVDSTLKIQPAKLEDSAVYLCASNPTGITGYTFGSGTRLTVV.

This clone was seen a single time. The chain recombines TRBV30 with TRBJ1-5, with a possible D match to TRBD1 (5 bases). The CDR3 extends over 13 amino acids. The germline V and J ends were trimmed by 3 bases and 2 bases, with 8 bases remaining between them. CDR1 is GTSNPN and CDR2 is SVGIG in the germline V gene (reference sequence). CDR3 region: CAWSGHGNQPQHF. The DNA of the CDR3 is TGTGCCTGGAGCGGACACGGCAATCAGCCCCAGCATTTT.

The chain recombines TRBV5-3 with TRBJ2-7; a weak D match, TRBD1 (6 bases). Being an ORF, TRBV5-3 has a function that is uncertain. CDR3 length equals 15 residues. V was shortened by 2 bases and J by 3 bases, with 15 bases between the two germline ends. The DNA for the CDR3 is TGTGCCAGAAGCTTTAAGGACAGAGGGTGCTACGAGCAGTACTTC. This sequence encodes CARSFKDRGCYEQYF.

The chain recombines TRBV4-1 with TRBJ1-4; D not resolved. CDR3 length: 16 residues. V was cut by 1 base and J by 7 bases, with 16 bases left in between. In germline, CDR1 is MGHRA, CDR2 YSYEKL. CDR3 region: CASSQVRTLDGEKLFF. The CDR3 DNA reads as TGCGCCAGCAGCCAAGTCCGCACTCTCGATGGTGAAAAACTGTTTTTT.

The chain combines TRBV10-1 with TRBJ2-2; 7 bases align to TRBD1. After removal of 10 bases from V and 0 bases from J, the junction contained 2 bases not matched to a gene. The length of the CDR3 is 13 residues. Germline assignment: CDR1 WNHNN and CDR2 SYGVQD (reference sequence). The CDR3 bases are TGCGCCACACAGGGGCCGAACACCGGGGAGCTGTTTTTT. Residues: CATQGPNTGELFF.

The chain has TRBV15 and TRBJ2-1; 9 bases match TRBD1. The CDR3 has 16 amino acids. With V trimmed by 4 bases and J by 7 bases, 11 bases remained unmatched. Germline CDR1 and CDR2: LNHNV and YYDKDF (reference sequence). CDR3 bases: TGTGCCACCAGCACCATCCGGGACAGGGTAGCTAATGAGCAGTTCTTC. Translating it yields CATSTIRDRVANEQFF.

V gene TRBV7-2 combines with J gene TRBJ1-2; possible D gene TRBD1, 5 bases. The CDR3 is 14 residues long. Germline CDR1 SGHTA, CDR2 FQGNSA. The germline V and J ends were trimmed by 1 base and 4 bases, with 10 bases remaining between them. CDR3 protein: CASSLGGVGYGYTF. The CDR3 DNA sequence: TGTGCCAGCAGCTTAGGGGGGGTTGGCTATGGCTACACCTTC.

The chain couples TRBV2 to TRBJ1-2; 7 bases line up with TRBD1. The CDR3 is made up of 16 amino acids. The junction had 7 bases not matched to a gene; V was cut back by 3 bases and J by 0 bases. CDR1 is SNHLY, CDR2 FYNNEI, per germline. For the CDR3, the DNA is TGTGCCAGCAGTGAGGAAGGGGGCACCTCTAACTATGGCTACACCTTC. Translating it yields CASSEEGGTSNYGYTF.

The chain employs TRBV7-6 and TRBJ2-7; 8 nucleotides match TRBD2. The ends lost 5 bases at V and 6 bases at J; junction bases unmatched: 12. Per the germline V gene, CDR1 is SGHVS and CDR2 is FNYEAQ. CDR3 size: 15 residues. The CDR3 here is CASSLRGGSSSEQYF. CDR3 in DNA: TGTGCCAGCAGCCTTCGCGGGGGGTCCTCGAGCGAGCAGTACTTC.

The chain couples TRBV6-1 to TRBJ1-2; TRBD1 might be the D (5 bases). The germline V gene has CDR1 MNHNS and CDR2 SASEGT. The CDR3 is 14 amino acids. Trimming left V 5 bases short and J 4 bases short, with 14 bases between. CDR3 nucleotide sequence: TGTGCCAGCAGTAAATCGACAGTGCCCTATGGCTACACCTTC. As protein: CASSKSTVPYGYTF.

The chain is built from TRBV7-8 and TRBJ2-7; TRBD1 matches at 10 bases. CDR1 and CDR2 from the germline V gene are SGHVS and FQNEAQ. This CDR3 is built from 15 residues. Losses at the gene ends were 1 base for V and 0 bases for J; bases not matched to a gene: 0. This CDR3 reads CASSLGDRGSYEQYF. Written as DNA, the CDR3 is TGTGCCAGCAGCTTAGGGGACAGGGGCTCCTACGAGCAGTACTTC.

V usage is TRBV7-9 and J usage is TRBJ2-7; tentatively, D is TRBD2 (6 bases). The CDR3 contains 16 residues. Germline CDR1 reads SEHNR; CDR2 reads FQNEAQ (reference sequence). V dropped 0 bases and J dropped 0 bases, with 12 bases sitting between them. In DNA form, the CDR3 reads TGTGCCAGCAGCTTAGCGCTGGGAGGATACTCCTACGAGCAGTACTTC. This encodes CASSLALGGYSYEQYF.

The rearrangement links TRBV25-1 to TRBJ2-3; a weak D match, TRBD2 (6 bases). The CDR3 is 13 residues long. V was shortened by 1 base and J by 7 bases, with 9 bases between the two germline ends. CDR1 MGHDK and CDR2 SYGVNS come from the germline V gene. CDR3 in amino acids: CASSESGRYTQYF. The CDR3 coding sequence is TGTGCCAGCAGTGAATCTGGGAGGTATACGCAGTATTTT. The whole variable domain, filled in from reference TRBV25-1 and TRBJ2-3, reads EADIYQTPRYLVIGTGKKITLECSQTMGHDKMYWYQQDPGMELHLIHYSYGVNSTEKGDLSSESTVSRIRTEHFPLTLESARPSHTSQYLCASSESGRYTQYFGPGTRLTVL.

The V and J genes are TRBV28 and TRBJ2-2; 7 positions match TRBD1. Germline V lookup: CDR1 MDHEN, CDR2 SYDVKM. The CDR3 has 14 amino acids. The V segment lost 4 bases and the J segment 16 bases; nucleotides outside the gene matches: 15. As DNA, the CDR3 is TGTGCCAGCAGTTCCCCCAAGGGACAGAGGGACCCGTTTTTT. As protein: CASSSPKGQRDPFF. Filled out from reference TRBV28 and TRBJ2-2, the complete variable domain reads DVKVTQSSRYLVKRTGEKVFLECVQDMDHENMFWYRQDPGLGLRLIYFSYDVKMKEKGDIPEGYSVSREKKERFSLILESASTNQTSMYLCASSSPKGQRDPFFGEGSRLTVL.

This clone appeared once. This chain connects TRBV6-1 to TRBJ2-5; D might be TRBD1 (5 bases). Trimming took off 2 bases at V and 2 bases at J, with 12 bases between the two ends. CDR1 and CDR2 from the germline V gene are MNHNS and SASEGT. The length of the CDR3 is 15 residues. CDR3 in amino acids: CASSEIRQQQETQYF. The CDR3, as DNA: TGTGCCAGCAGTGAAATCCGACAGCAACAAGAGACCCAGTACTTC.

The chain employs TRBV30 and TRBJ1-1, with TRBD1 matching over 7 bases. CDR3 length: 15 amino acids. Germline V gives CDR1 GTSNPN, CDR2 SVGIG (reference sequence). The junction had 9 bases not matched to a gene; V was cut back by 4 bases and J by 1 base. CDR3 DNA: TGTGCCTGGACCCTCCGGACAGGCGGGAACACTGAAGCTTTCTTT. It yields the protein CAWTLRTGGNTEAFF.

Regarding this clone: This same CDR3 is encoded by further DNA sequences in the sample. The V gene is TRBV18, the J gene TRBJ2-5, with 7 nucleotides matching TRBD1. Trimming cost V 3 bases and J 7 bases; bases outside gene matches: 17. CDR1 and CDR2 from the germline V gene are KGHSH and LQKENI. This CDR3 region has 17 residues. CDR3 region: CASSPQYQTGPAVTQYF. In DNA, the CDR3 is TGTGCCAGCTCACCCCAATATCAGACAGGGCCCGCCGTGACCCAGTACTTC.

V and J are TRBV21-1 and TRBJ1-4. TRBV21-1 is assigned pseudogene status. CDR3 length equals 17 residues. The CDR3 is CVSSKYLAGLVGEKLVF. In nucleotides, the CDR3 is TGTGTCAGCAGCAAATATTTGGCGGGACTTGTAGGCGAAAAACTGGTTTTT.

In nucleotides, the CDR3 is TGCAGCGCGCGAGGGGGTCTCGACGAGCAGTACTTC. Protein sequence: CSARGGLDEQYF. The rearrangement links TRBV29-1 to TRBJ2-7; possible D gene TRBD1, 6 bases. The V end was cut by 7 bases, the J end by 5 bases, with 15 bases between. The CDR3 runs 12 residues. The germline V gene has CDR1 SQVTM and CDR2 ANQGSEA.

This chain connects TRBV7-8 to TRBJ1-1; weak D call: TRBD1 (5 bases). There are 13 residues in the CDR3. CDR1 is SGHVS and CDR2 is FQNEAQ in the germline V gene. V lost 5 bases to trimming and J lost 7 bases, with 14 bases between them. CDR3 residues: CASSRKSGVEAFF. The CDR3 DNA follows: TGTGCCAGCAGCAGGAAATCGGGGGTTGAAGCTTTCTTT.

V and J are TRBV15 and TRBJ2-7, with D possibly TRBD1 on 5 matching bases. Trimming pared 0 bases from V and 1 base from J, leaving 7 bases between. CDR1 is LNHNV, CDR2 YYDKDF, per germline (reference sequence). The CDR3 is 14 amino acids. The CDR3 sequence is CATSRDTGSYEQYF. CDR3 nucleotide sequence: TGTGCCACCAGCAGAGATACAGGTTCCTACGAGCAGTACTTC.

This sequence joins TRBV6-4 and TRBJ1-5; D gene unclear. CDR3 length: 13 residues. Trimming cost V 3 bases and J 7 bases, with 10 bases left between them. Germline values: CDR1 MRHNA, CDR2 SNTAGT. The CDR3 DNA reads as TGTGCCAGCAGTGAGGGAGAAGGACAGCCCCAGCATTTT. Protein product: CASSEGEGQPQHF.